Listed here is a single T cell receptor (beta chain). This sample stems from a study of shared clonotypes between healthy human individuals. V lost 0 bases to trimming and J lost 5 bases; unmatched junction nucleotides: 9. CDR1 and CDR2 from the germline V gene are LGHNA and YSLEER. The length of the CDR3 is 16 residues. The protocol was immunoSEQ multiplex PCR, while the TCRdb copy is restricted to in-frame clones and leaves out a portion. The data hold 950,000 to 1,300,000 clones, with about 75% observed a single time. The receptor was isolated from a man younger than 35 in good health. The chain links TRBV4-3 to TRBJ1-2; 7 bases are a match to TRBD1. The source material was memory CD4+ T cells sorted from blood. Subset denoted: CD45RA-negative fraction. As DNA, the CDR3 is TGCGCCAGCAGCCAAGATTATGGGGACAGTACTTATGGCTACACCTTC. Translated: CASSQDYGDSTYGYTF.